The rows below give T cell receptor beta chains drawn from one sample of a study of regulatory T cells in long-lasting Graves disease. TCRdb itself ran the multiplex PCR reads through MiXCR, one entry per CDR3 protein. The data show about 560,000 distinct CDR3 sequences, 15% to 20% seen once. This sample was also put to use in a study of T cells in Graves' hyperthyroidism and ophthalmopathy.

Material: peripheral blood mononuclear cells (PBMCs), obtained at new diagnosis, from a patient treated with antithyroid drugs. The receptor source for this set is a man between 18 and 35 years old with Graves disease. The CDR3 runs from the conserved cysteine through the conserved F or W. A D gene is named only where the DNA matches it firmly. Not every row has a clone size; where given, it reads once, few, many or a size class.

>TRBJ1-6|-|TRBV30|18|-
CAWSAASLLTDYNSPLHF
TGTGCCTGGAGTGCCGCGAGCCTCCTGACAGACTATAATTCACCCCTCCACTTT
>TRBJ1-1|few|TRBV29-1|15|TRBD1
CSVVDRGSGNTEAFF
TGCAGCGTTGTGGACAGGGGATCGGGGAACACTGAAGCTTTCTTT
>TRBJ2-7|few|TRBV13|14|TRBD1
CASSLQTGNYEQYF
TGTGCCAGCAGCCTTCAGACAGGGAACTACGAGCAGTACTTC
>TRBJ2-5|many|TRBV6-2/TRBV6-3|17|TRBD2
CASSSWGLAGKEETQYF
TGTGCCAGCAGTTCCTGGGGACTAGCGGGAAAGGAGGAGACCCAGTACTTC
>TRBJ1-6|few|TRBV18|16|-
CASSPRTPESGSPLHF
TGTGCCAGCTCTCCAAGGACCCCGGAGAGTGGTTCACCCCTCCACTTT
>TRBJ1-1|many|TRBV5-1|14|-
CASGRVSMNTEAFF
TGCGCCAGTGGAAGGGTATCAATGAACACTGAAGCTTTCTTT
>TRBJ2-2|-|TRBV10-1|16|TRBD1
CASSHSGTGLSGELFF
TGCGCCAGCAGTCACTCCGGGACAGGGTTGAGCGGGGAGCTGTTTTTT
>TRBJ2-7|many|TRBV13|15|-
CASSPSLRSSYEQYF
TGTGCCAGCAGCCCCAGCCTGAGGAGCTCCTACGAGCAGTACTTC
>TRBJ2-2|few|TRBV18|16|-
CASTQGPADNTGELFF
TGTGCCAGCACCCAGGGACCAGCTGATAACACCGGGGAGCTGTTTTTT
>TRBJ2-7|many|TRBV20-1|11|-
CSAKDIREQYF
TGCAGTGCTAAGGATATTCGGGAGCAGTACTTC
>TRBJ1-3|many|TRBV30|11|-
CAWMAGNTIYF
TGTGCCTGGATGGCTGGAAACACCATATATTTT
>TRBJ1-2|-|TRBV5-4|15|-
CASSSNRGQGPGYTF
TGTGCCAGCAGCTCGAACCGGGGACAAGGGCCTGGCTACACCTTC
>TRBJ2-1|-|TRBV24-1|15|-
CATSDSGGRSNKQFF
TGTGCCACCAGTGATTCTGGGGGTAGAAGCAATAAGCAGTTCTTC
>TRBJ1-5|many|TRBV27|14|-
CASSLDTSNQPQHF
TGTGCCAGCAGCCTGGACACAAGCAATCAGCCCCAGCATTTT
>TRBJ1-5|many|TRBV12-3/TRBV12-4|15|TRBD1
CASSTPTGGHQPQHF
TGTGCCAGCAGTACCCCGACAGGGGGCCATCAGCCCCAGCATTTT
>TRBJ1-2|few|TRBV20-1|13|-
CSARPPLIHGYTF
TGCAGTGCTAGGCCTCCTCTTATTCATGGCTACACCTTC
>TRBJ2-1|-|TRBV4-1|18|TRBD2
CASSQGGLAGVSRDEQFF
TGCGCCAGCAGCCAAGGGGGACTAGCGGGAGTCAGCAGGGATGAGCAGTTCTTC
>TRBJ2-5|many|TRBV6-1|12|-
CAIDLTQETQYF
TGTGCCATTGACCTCACGCAGGAGACCCAGTACTTC
>TRBJ2-1|many|TRBV3-1|16|TRBD2
CASRGNGRAGFNEQFF
TGTGCCAGCAGGGGGAACGGGAGGGCCGGTTTCAATGAGCAGTTCTTC
>TRBJ2-1|-|TRBV5-5|12|-
CASSLGAGLPFF
TGTGCCAGCAGCTTAGGGGCAGGCCTCCCCTTCTTC
>TRBJ2-7|many|TRBV30|15|TRBD1
CAWSVPDRGHYEQYF
TGTGCCTGGAGTGTACCTGACAGGGGGCACTACGAGCAGTACTTC
>TRBJ1-4|many|TRBV27|14|TRBD1
CASSLQGAYEKLFF
TGTGCCAGCAGCCTCCAGGGGGCTTATGAAAAACTGTTTTTT
>TRBJ2-7|many|TRBV29-1|13|-
CSTSSGAVDEQYF
TGCAGCACTTCCTCGGGGGCTGTTGACGAGCAGTACTTC
>TRBJ2-3|many|TRBV20-1|15|TRBD2
CSARDLGSGVDTQYF
TGCAGTGCTAGAGATCTCGGGAGCGGGGTAGATACGCAGTATTTT
>TRBJ2-5|few|TRBV15|17|TRBD1
CATSRGTLTGDQETQYF
TGTGCCACCAGCAGAGGAACCTTGACAGGGGATCAAGAGACCCAGTACTTC
>TRBJ2-1|many|TRBV28|16|TRBD1
CASRQNRGAEYNEQFF
TGTGCCAGCAGACAAAACAGGGGTGCGGAATACAATGAGCAGTTCTTC
>TRBJ1-4|many|TRBV27|13|-
CASSSRFDEKLFF
TGTGCCAGCAGTTCCAGGTTCGATGAAAAACTGTTTTTT
>TRBJ2-7|many|TRBV6-2/TRBV6-3|14|-
CASSYSPSSYEQYF
TGTGCCAGCAGTTACTCCCCGAGCTCCTACGAGCAGTACTTC
>TRBJ2-3|many|TRBV12-3/TRBV12-4|14|-
CAQGGGVLGDTQYF
TGTGCCCAGGGTGGGGGCGTTTTGGGAGATACGCAGTATTTT
>TRBJ2-7|many|TRBV11-2|16|-
CASSLGVGTTLPEQYF
TGTGCCAGCAGCTTAGGCGTCGGGACGACACTGCCCGAGCAGTACTTC
>TRBJ1-5|-|TRBV20-1|18|TRBD1
CSARDKPGTGQPWQPQHF
TGCAGTGCTAGAGATAAGCCCGGGACAGGCCAACCTTGGCAGCCCCAGCATTTT
>TRBJ2-5|many|TRBV7-2|15|TRBD1
CASSLNRGMQETQYF
TGTGCCAGCAGCTTGAACAGGGGAATGCAAGAGACCCAGTACTTC
>TRBJ2-7|many|TRBV5-1|15|TRBD2
CASSLRAGANREQYF
TGCGCCAGCAGTCTTCGAGCGGGAGCAAACCGCGAGCAGTACTTC
>TRBJ2-1|many|TRBV29-1|13|-
CSVDSLQGTEQFF
TGCAGCGTTGACTCTCTGCAGGGGACTGAGCAGTTCTTC
>TRBJ2-7|few|TRBV20-1|15|TRBD2
CSARDLGLAGGEQYF
TGCAGTGCTAGAGATCTGGGGCTAGCGGGAGGCGAGCAGTACTTC